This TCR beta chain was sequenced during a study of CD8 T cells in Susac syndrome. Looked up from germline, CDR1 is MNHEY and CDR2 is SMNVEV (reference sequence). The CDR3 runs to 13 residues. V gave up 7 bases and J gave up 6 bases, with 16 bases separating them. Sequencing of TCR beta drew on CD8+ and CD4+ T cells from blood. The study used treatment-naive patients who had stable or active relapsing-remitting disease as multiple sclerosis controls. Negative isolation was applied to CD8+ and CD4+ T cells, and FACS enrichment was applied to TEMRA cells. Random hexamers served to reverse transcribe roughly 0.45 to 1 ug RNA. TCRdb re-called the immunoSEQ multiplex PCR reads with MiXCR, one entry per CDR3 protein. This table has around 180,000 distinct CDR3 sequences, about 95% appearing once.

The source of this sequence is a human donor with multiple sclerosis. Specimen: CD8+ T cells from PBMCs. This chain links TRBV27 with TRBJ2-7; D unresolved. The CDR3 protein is CASKGPTPSEQYF. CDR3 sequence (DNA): TGTGCCAGCAAGGGCCCTACCCCCTCCGAGCAGTACTTC.